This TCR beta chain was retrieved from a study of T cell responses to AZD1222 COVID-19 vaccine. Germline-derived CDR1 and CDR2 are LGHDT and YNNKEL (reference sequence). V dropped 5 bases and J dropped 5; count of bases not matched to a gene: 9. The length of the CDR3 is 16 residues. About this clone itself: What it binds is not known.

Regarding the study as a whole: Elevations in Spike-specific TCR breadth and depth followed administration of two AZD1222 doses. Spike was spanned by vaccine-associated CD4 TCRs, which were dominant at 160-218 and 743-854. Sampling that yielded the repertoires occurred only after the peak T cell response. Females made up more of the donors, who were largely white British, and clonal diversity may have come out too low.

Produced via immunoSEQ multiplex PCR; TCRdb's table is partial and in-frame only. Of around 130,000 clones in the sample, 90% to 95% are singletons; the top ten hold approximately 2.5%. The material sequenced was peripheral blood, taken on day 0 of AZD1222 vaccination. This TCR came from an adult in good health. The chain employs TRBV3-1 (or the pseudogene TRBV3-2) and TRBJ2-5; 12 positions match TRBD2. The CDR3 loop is CASSTRTSGIGETQYF. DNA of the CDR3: TGTGCCAGCAGCACCCGGACTAGCGGGATTGGTGAGACCCAGTACTTC.